The rows below give T cell receptor beta chains drawn from one sample of a study of a mutant IDH1 vaccine in newly diagnosed glioma. Clones were sequenced by immunoSEQ multiplex PCR, and TCRdb holds only the in-frame ones, with some missing. The sample lists fewer than 40,000 clones, almost 85% occurring once. The material was PBMCs, obtained from a glioma patient treated with radiotherapy, temozolomide or both. These receptors all stem from a man aged 30 to 45 with glioma. Both conserved end residues are part of each CDR3. Each record gives: V gene, J gene, clone size, D gene, CDR3 DNA, CDR3 protein. D genes are given only for firm matches. Rows give clone size only sometimes, using once, few, many, or a class for an expanded clone.

TRBV19	TRBJ1-5	.	.	TGTGCCAGTAATTTCGACAGGAATCAGCCCCAGCATTTT	CASNFDRNQPQHF
TRBV2	TRBJ2-1	.	.	TGTGCCAGCAGTGAAAAAGGTGGGACAACCCCTCACAATGAGCAGTTCTTC	CASSEKGGTTPHNEQFF
TRBV6-5	TRBJ2-5	.	.	TGTGCCAGCAGTACCGGACTACGCCAAGAGACCCAGTACTTC	CASSTGLRQETQYF
TRBV11-2	TRBJ1-1	.	.	TGTGCCAGCACCCCCCAGCGGTTGAACACTGAAGCTTTCTTT	CASTPQRLNTEAFF
TRBV10-1	TRBJ2-7	.	TRBD1	TGCGCCAGCAGCGGGACAGGGGAACTCGAGCAGTACTTC	CASSGTGELEQYF
TRBV29-1	TRBJ2-7	.	TRBD1	TGCAGCGGGGGACAGGGGCTGGAGTACGAGCAGTACTTC	CSGGQGLEYEQYF
TRBV10-1	TRBJ2-3	.	TRBD2	TGCGCCAGCAGCAAACAGCGGGAGGCGGGACGGGATACGCAGTATTTT	CASSKQREAGRDTQYF
TRBV5-6	TRBJ1-1	.	.	TGTGCCAGCAGCTTTTCAGGGAACACTGAAGCTTTCTTT	CASSFSGNTEAFF
TRBV18	TRBJ1-5	.	TRBD1	TGTGCCAGCTCACAGGGGACAGGGGGCGGCAATCAGCCCCAGCATTTT	CASSQGTGGGNQPQHF
TRBV5-8	TRBJ2-3	.	TRBD1	TGTGCCAGCAGCCCGCCCGGGACAGGGACAGATACGCAGTATTTT	CASSPPGTGTDTQYF
TRBV4-2	TRBJ1-2	.	TRBD1	TGTGCCAGCAGCCAAGTGGGGGCGCCTGGACAGGGGGACGGCTACACCTTC	CASSQVGAPGQGDGYTF
TRBV11-2	TRBJ2-2	.	TRBD2	TGTGCCAGCAGCTTATCCCGACTAGCGGGTGCCACCGGGGAGCTGTTTTTT	CASSLSRLAGATGELFF
TRBV6-1	TRBJ1-5	large	.	TGTGCCAGCAGTGGGCCCTCTCAGCCCCAGCATTTT	CASSGPSQPQHF
TRBV4-3	TRBJ2-3	few	TRBD2	TGCGCCAGCAGCCATGAAAGGACTAGCGGGGAGGGAGATACGCAGTATTTT	CASSHERTSGEGDTQYF
TRBV19	TRBJ2-7	once	TRBD2	TGTGCCAGTAGTATACAGCGGACTAGCACCGAAGAGCAGTACTTC	CASSIQRTSTEEQYF
TRBV15	TRBJ2-3	.	TRBD1	TGTGCCACCAGCCGAGGACAGGGGGCAGATACGCAGTATTTT	CATSRGQGADTQYF
TRBV20-1	TRBJ1-5	once	.	TGCAGTGCTAGAGGGGGTCAGCCCCAGCATTTT	CSARGGQPQHF